The T cell receptor (beta chain) under discussion was sequenced for a study of cytomegalovirus exposure and HLA in healthy donors. Study as a whole: The study placed around 80% of its approximately 400 genotyped donors in the Caucasian-associated ancestry cluster.

Notes on the study in general: There were some public TCRs occurring in many donors, but most TCR sequences were rare. An analysis done earlier found most TCR beta V segments productive about 87% or about 30% of the time. Most subjects' HLA-A and HLA-B alleles were reportedly predicted from TCR beta sequences.

This CDR3 contains 14 residues. V lost 4 bases, J lost 2 bases, and 4 bases stayed unmatched. CDR1 MNHNY and CDR2 SVGAGI come from the germline V gene (reference sequence). Concerning this clone itself: The antigen is not known.

Researchers ran the PCR with 60 Vbeta and 13 Jbeta primers. Libraries were prepared by immunoSEQ multiplex PCR; TCRdb keeps only in-frame clonotypes and omits some of them. The sample lists 40,000 to 45,000 clones, roughly half seen once, with around 6% in the top ten. Material for sequencing was PBMCs. This TCR derives from a man in his 60s in good health and CMV-seronegative. The chain uses TRBV6-6 and TRBJ2-5; 7 bases map to TRBD1. The chain's CDR3 is CASSFGTVQETQYF. CDR3 DNA sequence: TGTGCCAGCAGTTTTGGGACAGTACAAGAGACCCAGTACTTC.